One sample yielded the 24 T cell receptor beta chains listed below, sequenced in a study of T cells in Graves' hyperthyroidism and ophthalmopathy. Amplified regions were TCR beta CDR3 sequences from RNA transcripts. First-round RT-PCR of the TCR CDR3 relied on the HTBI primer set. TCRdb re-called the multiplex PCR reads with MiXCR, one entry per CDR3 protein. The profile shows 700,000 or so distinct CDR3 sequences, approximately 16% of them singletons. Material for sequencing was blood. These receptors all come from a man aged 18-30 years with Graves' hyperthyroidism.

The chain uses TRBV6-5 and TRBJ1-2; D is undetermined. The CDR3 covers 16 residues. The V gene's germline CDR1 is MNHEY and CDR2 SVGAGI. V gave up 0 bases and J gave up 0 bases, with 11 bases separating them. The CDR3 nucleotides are TGTGCCAGCAGTTACTCCATAACAGTTCCTAACTATGGCTACACCTTC. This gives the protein CASSYSITVPNYGYTF.

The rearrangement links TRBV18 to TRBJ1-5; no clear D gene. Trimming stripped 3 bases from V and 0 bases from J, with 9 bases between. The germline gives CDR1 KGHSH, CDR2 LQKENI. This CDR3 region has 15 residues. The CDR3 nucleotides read TGTGCCAGCTCACCCTTCTCGGGTAGCAATCAGCCCCAGCATTTT. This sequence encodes CASSPFSGSNQPQHF.

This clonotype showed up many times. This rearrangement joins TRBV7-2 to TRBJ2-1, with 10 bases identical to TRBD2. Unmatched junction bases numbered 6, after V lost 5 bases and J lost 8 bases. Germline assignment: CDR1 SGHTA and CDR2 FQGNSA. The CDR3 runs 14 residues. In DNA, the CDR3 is TGTGCCAGCAGCATCCGACTAGCGGGTGATGAGCAGTTCTTC. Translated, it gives CASSIRLAGDEQFF.

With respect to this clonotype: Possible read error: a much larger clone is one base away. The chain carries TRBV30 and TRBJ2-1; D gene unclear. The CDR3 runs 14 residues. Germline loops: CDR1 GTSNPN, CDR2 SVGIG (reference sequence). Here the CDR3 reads CARSHHSPYNEQFF. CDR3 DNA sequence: TGTGCCCGGAGTCACCACAGCCCCTACAATGAGCAGTTCTTC.

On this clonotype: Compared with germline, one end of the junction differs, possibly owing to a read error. Here the CDR3 reads CASSPLLAFGEIQYF. The CDR3 nucleotides are TGTGCCAGCAGCCCACTCCTAGCGTTCGGGGAGATCCAGTACTTC. The rearrangement links TRBV6-2 or TRBV6-3 to TRBJ2-5; D is perhaps TRBD2 (6 bases). Germline V gene data show CDR1 as MNHEY and CDR2 as SVGEGT. The CDR3 has 15 amino acids.

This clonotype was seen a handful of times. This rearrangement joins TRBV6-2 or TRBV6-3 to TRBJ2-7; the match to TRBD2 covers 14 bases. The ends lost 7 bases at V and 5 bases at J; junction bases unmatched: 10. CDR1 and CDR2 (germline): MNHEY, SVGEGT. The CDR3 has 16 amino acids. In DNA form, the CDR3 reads TGTGCCAGCAAACGACCGGGACTAGCGGGAGAGCACGAGCAGTACTTC. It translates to CASKRPGLAGEHEQYF.

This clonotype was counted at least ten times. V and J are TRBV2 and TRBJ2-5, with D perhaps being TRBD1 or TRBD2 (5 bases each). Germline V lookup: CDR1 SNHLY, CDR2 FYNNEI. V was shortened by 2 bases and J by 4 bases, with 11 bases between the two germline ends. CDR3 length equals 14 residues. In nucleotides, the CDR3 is TGTGCCAGCAGTGAAAATACGGGGCGAGAGACCCAGTACTTC. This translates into CASSENTGRETQYF.

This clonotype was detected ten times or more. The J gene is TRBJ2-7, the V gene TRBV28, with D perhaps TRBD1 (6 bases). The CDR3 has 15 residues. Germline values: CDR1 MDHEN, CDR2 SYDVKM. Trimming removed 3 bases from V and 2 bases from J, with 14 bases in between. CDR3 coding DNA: TGTGCCAGCAGTTTCCCCGGGGCAGGGGCCTACGAGCAGTACTTC. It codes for CASSFPGAGAYEQYF.

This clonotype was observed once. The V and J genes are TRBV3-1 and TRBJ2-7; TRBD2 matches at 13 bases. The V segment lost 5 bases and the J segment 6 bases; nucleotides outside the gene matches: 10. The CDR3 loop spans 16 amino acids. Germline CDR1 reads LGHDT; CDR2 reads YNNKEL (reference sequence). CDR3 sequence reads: CASSGGLAGVASEQYF. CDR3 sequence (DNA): TGTGCCAGCAGCGGTGGACTAGCGGGAGTCGCATCCGAGCAGTACTTC.

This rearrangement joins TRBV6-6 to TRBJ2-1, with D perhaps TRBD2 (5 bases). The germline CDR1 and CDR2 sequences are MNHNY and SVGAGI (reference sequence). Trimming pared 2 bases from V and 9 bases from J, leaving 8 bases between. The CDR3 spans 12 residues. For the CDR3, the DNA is TGTGCCAGCAGTTACGCCGGAGGTGAGCAGTTCTTC. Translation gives CASSYAGGEQFF.

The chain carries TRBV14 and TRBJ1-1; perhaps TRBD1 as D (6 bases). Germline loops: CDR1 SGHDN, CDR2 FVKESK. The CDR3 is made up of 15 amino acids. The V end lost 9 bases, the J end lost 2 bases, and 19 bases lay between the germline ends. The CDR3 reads CASTPRGGRNTEAFF. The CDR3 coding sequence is TGTGCCAGTACCCCACGGGGGGGGCGAAACACTGAAGCTTTCTTT. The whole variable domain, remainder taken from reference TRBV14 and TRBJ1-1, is EAGVTQFPSHSVIEKGQTVTLRCDPISGHDNLYWYRRVMGKEIKFLLHFVKESKQDESGMPNNRFLAERTGGTYSTLKVQPAELEDSGVYFCASTPRGGRNTEAFFGQGTRLTVV.

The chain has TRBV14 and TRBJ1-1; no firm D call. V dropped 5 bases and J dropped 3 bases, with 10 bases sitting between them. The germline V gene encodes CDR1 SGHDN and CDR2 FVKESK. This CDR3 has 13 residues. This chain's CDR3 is CASSWSFDTEAFF. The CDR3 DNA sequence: TGTGCCAGCAGCTGGTCCTTCGACACTGAAGCTTTCTTT.

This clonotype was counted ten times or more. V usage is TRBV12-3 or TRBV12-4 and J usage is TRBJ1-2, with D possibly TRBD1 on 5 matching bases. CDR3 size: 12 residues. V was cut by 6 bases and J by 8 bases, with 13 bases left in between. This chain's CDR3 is CASSLLGVGYTF. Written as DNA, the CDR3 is TGTGCCAGCAGCCTCTTAGGGGTCGGCTACACCTTC.

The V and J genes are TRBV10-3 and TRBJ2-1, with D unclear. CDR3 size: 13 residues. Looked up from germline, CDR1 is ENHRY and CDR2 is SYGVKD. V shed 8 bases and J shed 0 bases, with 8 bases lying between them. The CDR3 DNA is TGTGCCATCGGTGGTGCCTCCTACAATGAGCAGTTCTTC. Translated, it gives CAIGGASYNEQFF.

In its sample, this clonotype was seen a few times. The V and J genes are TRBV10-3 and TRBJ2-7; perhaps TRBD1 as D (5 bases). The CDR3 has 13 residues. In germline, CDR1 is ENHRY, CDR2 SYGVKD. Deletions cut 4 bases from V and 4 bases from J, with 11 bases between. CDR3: CAISVFNRYEQYF. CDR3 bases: TGTGCCATCAGTGTTTTCAACAGGTACGAGCAGTACTTC.

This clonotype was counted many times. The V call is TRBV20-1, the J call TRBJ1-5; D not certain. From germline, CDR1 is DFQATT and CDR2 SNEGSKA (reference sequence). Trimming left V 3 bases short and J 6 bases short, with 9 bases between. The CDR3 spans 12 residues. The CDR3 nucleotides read TGCAGTGCTAGTGAGGGTATTCAGCCCCAGCATTTT. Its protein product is CSASEGIQPQHF.

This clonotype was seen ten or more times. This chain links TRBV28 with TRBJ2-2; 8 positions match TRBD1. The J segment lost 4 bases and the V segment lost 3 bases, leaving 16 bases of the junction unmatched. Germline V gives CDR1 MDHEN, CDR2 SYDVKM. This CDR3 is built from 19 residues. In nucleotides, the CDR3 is TGTGCCAGCAGTTTCCCGGATCCTCAGGACAGGGCTGCCACCGGGGAGCTGTTTTTT. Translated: CASSFPDPQDRAATGELFF.

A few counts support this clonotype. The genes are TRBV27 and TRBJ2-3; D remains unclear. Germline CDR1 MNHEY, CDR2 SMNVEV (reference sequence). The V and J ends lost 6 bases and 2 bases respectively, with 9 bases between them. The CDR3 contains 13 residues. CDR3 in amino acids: CASRSLPTDTQYF. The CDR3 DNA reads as TGTGCCAGCAGATCCCTACCCACAGATACGCAGTATTTT.

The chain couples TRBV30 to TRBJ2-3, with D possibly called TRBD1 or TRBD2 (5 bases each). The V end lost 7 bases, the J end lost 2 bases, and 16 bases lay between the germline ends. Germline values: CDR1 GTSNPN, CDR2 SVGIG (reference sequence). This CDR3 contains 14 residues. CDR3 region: CASTRDGYTDTQYF. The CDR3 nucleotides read TGTGCCTCCACCCGGGACGGTTACACAGATACGCAGTATTTT.

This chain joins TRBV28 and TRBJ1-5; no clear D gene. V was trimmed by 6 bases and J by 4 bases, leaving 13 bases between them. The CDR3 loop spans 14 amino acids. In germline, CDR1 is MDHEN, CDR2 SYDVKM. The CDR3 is CASSLRAFNQPQHF. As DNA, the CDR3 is TGTGCCAGCAGCCTAAGGGCGTTTAATCAGCCCCAGCATTTT.

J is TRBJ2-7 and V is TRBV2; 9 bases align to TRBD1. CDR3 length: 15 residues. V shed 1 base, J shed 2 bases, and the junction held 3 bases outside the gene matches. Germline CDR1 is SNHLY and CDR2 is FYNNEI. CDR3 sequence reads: CASSEDTGGTYEQYF. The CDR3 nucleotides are TGTGCCAGCAGTGAAGACACAGGGGGCACCTACGAGCAGTACTTC.

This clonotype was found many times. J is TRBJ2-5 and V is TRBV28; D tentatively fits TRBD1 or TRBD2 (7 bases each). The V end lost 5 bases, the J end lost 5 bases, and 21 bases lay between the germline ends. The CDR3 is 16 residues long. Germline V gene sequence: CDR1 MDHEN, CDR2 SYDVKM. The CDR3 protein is CASSELLRGGAETQYF. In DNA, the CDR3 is TGTGCCAGCAGTGAGCTCCTCAGGGGGGGCGCGGAGACCCAGTACTTC.

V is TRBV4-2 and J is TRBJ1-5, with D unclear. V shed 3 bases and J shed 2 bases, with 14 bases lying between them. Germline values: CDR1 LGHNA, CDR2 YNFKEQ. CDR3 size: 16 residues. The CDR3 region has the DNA TGTGCCAGCAGCCACCCGGGTAGCGGAGGCAATCAGCCCCAGCATTTT. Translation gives CASSHPGSGGNQPQHF.

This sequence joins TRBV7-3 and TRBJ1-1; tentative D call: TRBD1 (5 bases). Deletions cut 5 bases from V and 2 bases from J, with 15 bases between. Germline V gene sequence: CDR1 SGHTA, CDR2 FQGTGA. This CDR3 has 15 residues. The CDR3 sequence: CASSLTRDSNTEAFF. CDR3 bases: TGTGCCAGCAGCCTTACCAGGGACTCTAACACTGAAGCTTTCTTT.